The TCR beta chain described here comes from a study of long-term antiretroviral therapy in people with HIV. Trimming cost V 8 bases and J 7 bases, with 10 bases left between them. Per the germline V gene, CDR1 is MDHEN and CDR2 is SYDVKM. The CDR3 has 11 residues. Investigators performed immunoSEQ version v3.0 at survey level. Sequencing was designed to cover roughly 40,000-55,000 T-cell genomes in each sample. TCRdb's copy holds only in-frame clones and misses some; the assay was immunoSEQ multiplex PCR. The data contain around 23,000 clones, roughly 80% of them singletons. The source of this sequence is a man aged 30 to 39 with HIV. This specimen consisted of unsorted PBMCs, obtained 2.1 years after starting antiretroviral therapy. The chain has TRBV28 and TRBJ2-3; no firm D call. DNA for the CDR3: TGTGCCAGCGGCCGCCTATATACGCAGTATTTT. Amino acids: CASGRLYTQYF.